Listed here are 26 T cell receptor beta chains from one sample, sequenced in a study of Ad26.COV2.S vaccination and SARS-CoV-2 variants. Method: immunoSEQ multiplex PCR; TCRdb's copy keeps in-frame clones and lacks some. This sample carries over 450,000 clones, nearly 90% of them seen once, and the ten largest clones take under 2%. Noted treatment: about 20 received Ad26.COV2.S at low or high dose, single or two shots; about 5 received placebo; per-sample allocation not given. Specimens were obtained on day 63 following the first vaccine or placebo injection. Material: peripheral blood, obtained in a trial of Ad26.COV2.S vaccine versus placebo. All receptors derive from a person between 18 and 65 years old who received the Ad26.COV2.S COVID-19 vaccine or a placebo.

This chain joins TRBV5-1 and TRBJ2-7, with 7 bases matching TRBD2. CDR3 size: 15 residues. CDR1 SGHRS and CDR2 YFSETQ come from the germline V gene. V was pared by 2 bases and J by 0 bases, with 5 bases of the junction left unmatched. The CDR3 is CASSFLADISYEQYF. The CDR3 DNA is TGCGCCAGCAGCTTCCTAGCGGATATCTCCTACGAGCAGTACTTC.

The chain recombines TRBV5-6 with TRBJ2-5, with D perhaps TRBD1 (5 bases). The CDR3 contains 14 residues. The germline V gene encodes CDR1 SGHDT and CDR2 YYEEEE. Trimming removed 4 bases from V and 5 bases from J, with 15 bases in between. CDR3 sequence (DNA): TGTGCCAGCAGCCCGATGGGGCAGCCGGAGACCCAGTACTTC. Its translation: CASSPMGQPETQYF.

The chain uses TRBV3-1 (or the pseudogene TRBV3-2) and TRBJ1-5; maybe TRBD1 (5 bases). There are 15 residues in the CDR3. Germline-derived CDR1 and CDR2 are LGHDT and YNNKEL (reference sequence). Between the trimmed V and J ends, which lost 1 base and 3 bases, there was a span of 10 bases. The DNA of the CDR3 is TGTGCCAGCAGCCAAGGCCCGACAGTCAATCAGCCCCAGCATTTT. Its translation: CASSQGPTVNQPQHF.

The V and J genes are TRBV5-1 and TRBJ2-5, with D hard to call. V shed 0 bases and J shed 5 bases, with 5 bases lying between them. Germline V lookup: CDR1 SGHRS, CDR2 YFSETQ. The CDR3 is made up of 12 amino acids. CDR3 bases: TGCGCCAGCAGCTTGGGATGGGAGACCCAGTACTTC. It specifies CASSLGWETQYF.

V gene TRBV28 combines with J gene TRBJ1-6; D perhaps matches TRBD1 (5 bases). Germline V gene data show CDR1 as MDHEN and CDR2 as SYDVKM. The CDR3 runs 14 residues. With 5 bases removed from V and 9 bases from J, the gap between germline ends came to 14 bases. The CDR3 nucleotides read TGTGCCAGCAGTCGAGCCGGGACTGTTTCACCCCTCCACTTT. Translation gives CASSRAGTVSPLHF. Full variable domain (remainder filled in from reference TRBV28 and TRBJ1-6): DVKVTQSSRYLVKRTGEKVFLECVQDMDHENMFWYRQDPGLGLRLIYFSYDVKMKEKGDIPEGYSVSREKKERFSLILESASTNQTSMYLCASSRAGTVSPLHFGNGTRLTVT.

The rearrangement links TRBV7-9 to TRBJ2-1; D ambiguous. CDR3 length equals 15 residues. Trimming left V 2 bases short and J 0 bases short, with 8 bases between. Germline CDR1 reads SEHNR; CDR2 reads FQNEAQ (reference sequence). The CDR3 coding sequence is TGTGCCAGCAGCTTACGACCGAGCTCCTACAATGAGCAGTTCTTC. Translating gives CASSLRPSSYNEQFF.

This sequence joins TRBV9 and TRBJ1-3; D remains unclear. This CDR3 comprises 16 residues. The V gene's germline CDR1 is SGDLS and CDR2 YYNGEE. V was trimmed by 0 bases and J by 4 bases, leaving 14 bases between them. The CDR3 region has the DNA TGTGCCAGCAGCGTAGATGCAGGAAAGGGAGGAAACACCATATATTTT. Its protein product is CASSVDAGKGGNTIYF.

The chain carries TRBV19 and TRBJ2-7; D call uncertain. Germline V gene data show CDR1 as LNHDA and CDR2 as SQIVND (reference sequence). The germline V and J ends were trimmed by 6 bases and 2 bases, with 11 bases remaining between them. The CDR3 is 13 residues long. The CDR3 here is CASSKRITYEQYF. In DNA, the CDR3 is TGTGCCAGTAGCAAGCGTATTACCTACGAGCAGTACTTC.

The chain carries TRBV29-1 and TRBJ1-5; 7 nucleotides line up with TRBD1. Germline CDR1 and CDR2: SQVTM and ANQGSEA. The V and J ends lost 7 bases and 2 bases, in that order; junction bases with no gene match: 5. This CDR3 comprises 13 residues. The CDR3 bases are TGCAGCGCTTCAGGACAGGGCAATCAGCCCCAGCATTTT. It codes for CSASGQGNQPQHF.

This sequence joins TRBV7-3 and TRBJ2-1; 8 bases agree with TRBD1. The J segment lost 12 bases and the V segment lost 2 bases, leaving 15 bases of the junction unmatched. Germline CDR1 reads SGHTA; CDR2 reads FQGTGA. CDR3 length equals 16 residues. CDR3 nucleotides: TGTGCCAGCAGCTTATCAGGAGGAGCAGGGGGCGCATGGCAGTTCTTC. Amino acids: CASSLSGGAGGAWQFF. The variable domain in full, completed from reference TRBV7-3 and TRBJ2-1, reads GAGVSQTPSNKVTEKGKYVELRCDPISGHTALYWYRQSLGQGPEFLIYFQGTGAADDSGLPNDRFFAVRPEGSVSTLKIQRTERGDSAVYLCASSLSGGAGGAWQFFGPGTRLTVL.

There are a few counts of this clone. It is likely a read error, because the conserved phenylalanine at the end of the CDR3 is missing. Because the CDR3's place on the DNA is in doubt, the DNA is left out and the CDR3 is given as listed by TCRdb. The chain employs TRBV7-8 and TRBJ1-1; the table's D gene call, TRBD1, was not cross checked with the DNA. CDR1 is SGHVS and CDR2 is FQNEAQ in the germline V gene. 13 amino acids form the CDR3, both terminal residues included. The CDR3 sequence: CASSLGHGSFLWP.

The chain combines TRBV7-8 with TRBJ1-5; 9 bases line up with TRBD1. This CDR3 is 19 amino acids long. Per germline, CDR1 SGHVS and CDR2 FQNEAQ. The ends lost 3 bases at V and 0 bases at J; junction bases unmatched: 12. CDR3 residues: CASSFHRTGEGYSNQPQHF. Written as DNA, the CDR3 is TGTGCCAGCAGCTTCCATCGGACAGGGGAAGGCTATAGCAATCAGCCCCAGCATTTT.

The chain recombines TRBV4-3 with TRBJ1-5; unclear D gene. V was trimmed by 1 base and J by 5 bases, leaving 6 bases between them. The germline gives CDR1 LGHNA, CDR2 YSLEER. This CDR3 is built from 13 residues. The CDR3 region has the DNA TGCGCCAGCAGCCAAGGTCGCGATCAGCCCCAGCATTTT. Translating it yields CASSQGRDQPQHF.

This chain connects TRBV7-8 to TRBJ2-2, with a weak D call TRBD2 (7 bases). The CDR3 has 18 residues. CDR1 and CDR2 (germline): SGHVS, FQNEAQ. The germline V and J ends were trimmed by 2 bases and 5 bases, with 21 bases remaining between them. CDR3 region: CASSLRGGPRGRTGELFF. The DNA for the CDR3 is TGTGCCAGCAGCTTAAGGGGGGGTCCAAGGGGACGAACCGGGGAGCTGTTTTTT.

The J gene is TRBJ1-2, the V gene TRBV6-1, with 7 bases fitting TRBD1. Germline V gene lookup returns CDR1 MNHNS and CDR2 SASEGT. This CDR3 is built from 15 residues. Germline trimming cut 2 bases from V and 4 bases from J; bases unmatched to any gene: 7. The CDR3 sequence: CASSEFPGQTYGYTF. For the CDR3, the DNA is TGTGCCAGCAGTGAATTCCCGGGACAGACCTATGGCTACACCTTC.

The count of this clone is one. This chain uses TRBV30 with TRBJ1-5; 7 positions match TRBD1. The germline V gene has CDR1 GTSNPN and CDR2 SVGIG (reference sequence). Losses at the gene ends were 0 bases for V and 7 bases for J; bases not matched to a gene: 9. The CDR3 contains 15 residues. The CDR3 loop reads CAWSVSRDRPQPQHF. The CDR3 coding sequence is TGTGCCTGGAGTGTTTCCCGGGACAGACCCCAGCCCCAGCATTTT. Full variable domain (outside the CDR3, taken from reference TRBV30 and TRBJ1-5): SQTIHQWPATLVQPVGSPLSLECTVEGTSNPNLYWYRQAAGRGLQLLFYSVGIGQISSEVPQNLSASRPQDRQFILSSKKLLLSDSGFYLCAWSVSRDRPQPQHFGDGTRLSIL.

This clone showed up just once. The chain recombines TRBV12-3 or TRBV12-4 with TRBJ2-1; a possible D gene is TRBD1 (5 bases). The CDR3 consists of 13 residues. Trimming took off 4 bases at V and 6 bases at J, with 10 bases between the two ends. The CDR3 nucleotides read TGTGCCAGCAGTTCCAGGGTCCGCAATGAGCAGTTCTTC. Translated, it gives CASSSRVRNEQFF.

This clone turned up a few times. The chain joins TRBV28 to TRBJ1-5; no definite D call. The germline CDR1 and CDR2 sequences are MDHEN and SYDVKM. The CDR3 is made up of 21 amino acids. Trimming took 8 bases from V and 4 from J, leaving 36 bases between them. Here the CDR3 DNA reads TGTGCCAGCCAACACGGGCTAGGCCCTAAGAAAATTAACCATCCAAATCAGCCCCAGCATTTT. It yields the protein CASQHGLGPKKINHPNQPQHF.

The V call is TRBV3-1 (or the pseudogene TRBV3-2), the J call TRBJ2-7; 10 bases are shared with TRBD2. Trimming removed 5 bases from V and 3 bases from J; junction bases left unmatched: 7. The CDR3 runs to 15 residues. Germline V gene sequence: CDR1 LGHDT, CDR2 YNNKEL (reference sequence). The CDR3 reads CASSLRTSGNYEQYF. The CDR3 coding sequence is TGTGCCAGCAGCTTGCGGACTAGCGGAAACTACGAGCAGTACTTC.

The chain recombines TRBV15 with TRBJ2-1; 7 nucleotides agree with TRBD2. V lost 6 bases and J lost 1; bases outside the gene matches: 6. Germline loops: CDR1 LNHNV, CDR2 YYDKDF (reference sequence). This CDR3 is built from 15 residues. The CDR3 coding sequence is TGTGCCACCAGGGGAGCGGGAACTTCCTACAATGAGCAGTTCTTC. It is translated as CATRGAGTSYNEQFF.

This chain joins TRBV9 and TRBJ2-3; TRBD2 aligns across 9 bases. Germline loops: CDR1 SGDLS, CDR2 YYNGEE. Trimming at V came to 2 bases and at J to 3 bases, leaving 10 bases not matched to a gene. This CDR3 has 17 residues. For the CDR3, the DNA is TGTGCCAGCAGCGTGCCCATAGCGGGAGAGGGGACAGATACGCAGTATTTT. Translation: CASSVPIAGEGTDTQYF.

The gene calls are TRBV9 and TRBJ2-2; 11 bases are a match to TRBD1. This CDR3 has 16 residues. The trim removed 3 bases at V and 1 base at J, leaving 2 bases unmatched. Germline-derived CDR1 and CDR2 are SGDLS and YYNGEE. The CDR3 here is CASSGDRGWNTGELFF. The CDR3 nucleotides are TGTGCCAGCAGCGGGGACAGGGGGTGGAACACCGGGGAGCTGTTTTTT.

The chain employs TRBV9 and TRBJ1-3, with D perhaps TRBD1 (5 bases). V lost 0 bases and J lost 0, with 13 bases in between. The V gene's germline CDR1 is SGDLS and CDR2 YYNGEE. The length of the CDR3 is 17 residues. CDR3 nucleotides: TGTGCCAGCAGCGTAGCTCCCAGGGCATCCTCTGGAAACACCATATATTTT. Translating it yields CASSVAPRASSGNTIYF.

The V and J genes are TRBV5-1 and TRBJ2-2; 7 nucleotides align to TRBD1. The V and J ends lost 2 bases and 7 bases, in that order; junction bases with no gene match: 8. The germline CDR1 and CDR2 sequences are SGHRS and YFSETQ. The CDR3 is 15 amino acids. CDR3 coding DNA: TGCGCCAGCAGCTTTGGGGACAGTGTCGGCGGGGAGCTGTTTTTT. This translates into CASSFGDSVGGELFF.

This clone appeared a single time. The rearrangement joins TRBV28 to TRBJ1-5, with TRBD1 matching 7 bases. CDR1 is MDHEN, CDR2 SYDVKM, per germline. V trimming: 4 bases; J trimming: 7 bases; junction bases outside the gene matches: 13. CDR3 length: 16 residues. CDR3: CASSSPATGTRQPQHF. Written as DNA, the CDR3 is TGTGCCAGCAGTTCCCCTGCGACAGGGACTCGCCAGCCCCAGCATTTT.

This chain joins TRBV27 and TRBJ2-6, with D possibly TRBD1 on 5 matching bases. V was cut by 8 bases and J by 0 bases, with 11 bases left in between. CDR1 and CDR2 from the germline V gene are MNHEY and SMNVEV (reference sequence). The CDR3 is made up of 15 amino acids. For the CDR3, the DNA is TGTGCCAGCTCCCTTGACAGCTCTGGGGCCAACGTCCTGACTTTC. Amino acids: CASSLDSSGANVLTF.